The present T cell receptor beta chain was sequenced within a study of response to subunit inactivated influenza vaccine. Study conclusions and caveats: Authors proposed each seasonal influenza vaccination draws in few new T cells.

With respect to this clonotype: Its antigen is undetermined.

TCRdb reanalysed the RT-PCR reads using MiXCR and keeps one entry per CDR3 protein. This sample has hundreds of thousands of distinct CDR3 sequences, with around 14% found just once. V was pared by 7 bases and J by 2 bases, with 8 bases of the junction left unmatched. The germline V gene has CDR1 SQVTM and CDR2 ANQGSEA. The CDR3 loop spans 14 amino acids. The clonotype was recovered from a man aged 45-60 years who received an inactivated influenza vaccine. The chain couples TRBV29-1 to TRBJ2-3; 8 positions agree with TRBD1. The specimen was PBMCs from blood, collected 11 to 12 days after vaccination. The CDR3 protein is CSGRNRGNTDTQYF. The CDR3 DNA reads as TGCAGCGGTCGAAACAGGGGGAACACAGATACGCAGTATTTT.